This T cell receptor (beta chain) came from a study of blood T cell repertoires in COVID-19. On the study more broadly: Specimens from acute and convalescent COVID-19 originated in the United States, Italy and Spain. PBMCs, B-cell-depleted T cells, or T cells were the source of the cDNA or gDNA that made up the material.

From germline, CDR1 is DFQATT and CDR2 SNEGSKA (reference sequence). The CDR3 loop spans 10 amino acids. Trimming stripped 4 bases from V and 5 bases from J, with 4 bases between. Produced via immunoSEQ multiplex PCR; TCRdb's table is partial and in-frame only. The sample shows roughly 100,000 clones, around 90% of them seen only once. This chain uses TRBV20-1 with TRBJ2-3; D is uncertain. The specimen was peripheral blood. This clonotype was sampled from a man aged 45-65 years with acute or convalescent COVID-19. CDR3 nucleotides: TGCAGTGCTACCTTAGATACGCAGTATTTT. Its translation: CSATLDTQYF.